The next 25 T cell receptor beta chains were all read from a single sample in a study of blood T cell repertoires in COVID-19. Profiling relied on immunoSEQ multiplex PCR, and the TCRdb table lists in-frame clones only, not all of them. In the table there are tens of thousands of clones, just under 80% of which are singletons. Material: peripheral blood. The receptors derive from a man between 65 and 85 years old with COVID-19, enrolled during active disease.

The chain uses TRBV6-5 and TRBJ1-4; D perhaps matches TRBD1 (5 bases). CDR3 size: 14 residues. The germline CDR1 and CDR2 sequences are MNHEY and SVGAGI. Trimming took 2 bases from V and 5 from J, leaving 9 bases between them. CDR3 protein: CASSYNGANEKLFF. The CDR3 nucleotides read TGTGCCAGCAGTTACAATGGGGCGAATGAAAAACTGTTTTTT.

This chain uses TRBV27 with TRBJ1-1; D is undetermined. The germline CDR1 and CDR2 sequences are MNHEY and SMNVEV (reference sequence). The germline V and J ends were trimmed by 1 base and 3 bases, with 9 bases remaining between them. CDR3 length: 14 residues. CDR3 in amino acids: CASSLYPVHTEAFF. CDR3 nucleotides: TGTGCCAGCAGTTTATATCCCGTCCACACTGAAGCTTTCTTT.

With respect to this clone: Other DNA sequences of this sample code for an identical CDR3. This rearrangement joins TRBV10-3 to TRBJ2-7; 7 bases fit TRBD1. CDR3 length equals 14 residues. V was pared by 3 bases and J by 1 base, with 3 bases of the junction left unmatched. Germline CDR1 is ENHRY and CDR2 is SYGVKD. The DNA of the CDR3 is TGTGCCATCAGTGAACAGGGGATTTCCTACGAGCAGTACTTC. Residues: CAISEQGISYEQYF.

The genes are TRBV27 and TRBJ2-7, with 10 positions matching TRBD1. With 4 bases clipped from V and 2 bases from J, the junction kept 5 bases outside the gene matches. Germline lookup yields CDR1 MNHEY and CDR2 SMNVEV (reference sequence). The CDR3 contains 15 residues. The CDR3 here is CASSWAGTGAYEQYF. As DNA, the CDR3 is TGTGCCAGCAGTTGGGCCGGGACAGGGGCCTACGAGCAGTACTTC.

This clone was counted a few times. The chain combines TRBV27 with TRBJ2-3, with D perhaps matching TRBD2 (5 bases). Trimming removed 10 bases at V and 4 bases at J, with 18 bases between. Germline V CDR1 and CDR2: MNHEY, SMNVEV (reference sequence). This CDR3 has 14 residues. In DNA form, the CDR3 reads TGTGCCACCCAGTTATGGGGAGCGGCAGATACGCAGTATTTT. It encodes CATQLWGAADTQYF.

The CDR3 reads CASSPSVAGDYEQYF. DNA of the CDR3: TGTGCCAGCAGCCCCAGCGTAGCGGGAGACTACGAGCAGTACTTC. V and J are TRBV7-6 and TRBJ2-7, with TRBD2 identical over 9 bases. Germline CDR1 SGHVS, CDR2 FNYEAQ. The CDR3 runs 15 residues. V dropped 5 bases and J dropped 3; count of bases not matched to a gene: 8. Full variable domain (rest looked up from reference TRBV7-6 and TRBJ2-7): GAGVSQSPRYKVTKRGQDVALRCDPISGHVSLYWYRQALGQGPEFLTYFNYEAQQDKSGLPNDRFSAERPEGSISTLTIQRTEQRDSAMYRCASSPSVAGDYEQYFGPGTRLTVT.

The chain is built from TRBV7-2 and TRBJ2-1; the D gene is possibly TRBD1 (6 bases). Germline CDR1 and CDR2: SGHTA and FQGNSA. Deletions cut 2 bases from V and 7 bases from J, with 15 bases between. This CDR3 has 15 amino acids. The chain's CDR3 is CASSLTGTTANEQFF. The CDR3 coding sequence is TGTGCCAGCAGCTTAACCGGGACAACGGCAAATGAGCAGTTCTTC.

V gene TRBV7-2 combines with J gene TRBJ2-1; 7 nucleotides match TRBD2. The V gene's germline CDR1 is SGHTA and CDR2 FQGNSA. The CDR3 contains 16 residues. V dropped 5 bases and J dropped 3; count of bases not matched to a gene: 10. CDR3 region: CASSAAGGGLYNEQFF. CDR3 nucleotide sequence: TGTGCCAGCAGCGCCGCGGGCGGGGGTCTCTACAATGAGCAGTTCTTC.

The V call is TRBV27, the J call TRBJ2-1, with 11 bases lining up with TRBD2. The CDR3 totals 16 residues. CDR1 is MNHEY and CDR2 is SMNVEV in the germline V gene (reference sequence). J lost 9 bases, V lost 3 bases, and 10 bases had no gene match. CDR3: CASSFMGLAGGREQFF. Written as DNA, the CDR3 is TGTGCCAGCAGTTTTATGGGGCTAGCGGGAGGCCGTGAGCAGTTCTTC.

This chain joins TRBV29-1 and TRBJ2-7, with 10 bases fitting TRBD1. J lost 5 bases, V lost 4 bases, and 11 bases had no gene match. CDR1 and CDR2 from the germline V gene are SQVTM and ANQGSEA. The CDR3 length is 15 residues. CDR3 sequence reads: CSVGARDRGFDEQYF. CDR3 nucleotide sequence: TGCAGCGTTGGGGCCCGGGACAGGGGATTCGACGAGCAGTACTTC.

The rearrangement joins TRBV7-8 to TRBJ2-5; 8 bases line up with TRBD2. Germline V gene lookup returns CDR1 SGHVS and CDR2 FQNEAQ. V was pared by 5 bases and J by 2 bases, with 13 bases of the junction left unmatched. This CDR3 is built from 17 residues. CDR3: CASSPRGGSGTQETQYF. In nucleotides, the CDR3 is TGTGCCAGCAGCCCCCGAGGGGGTAGCGGGACTCAAGAGACCCAGTACTTC.

V gene TRBV19 combines with J gene TRBJ2-3; 7 bases are a match to TRBD2. Germline lookup yields CDR1 LNHDA and CDR2 SQIVND (reference sequence). Germline trimming cut 6 bases from V and 2 bases from J; bases unmatched to any gene: 8. The CDR3 runs 15 residues. The CDR3 here is CASSRSGTHTDTQYF. CDR3 DNA: TGTGCCAGTAGCCGGAGCGGGACCCACACAGATACGCAGTATTTT.

This clone was counted only a few times. The rearrangement uses TRBV6-5 and TRBJ2-1; D might be TRBD2 (6 bases). The CDR3 covers 15 residues. V lost 5 bases and J 2 bases, leaving 13 bases between the germline ends. Germline CDR1 is MNHEY and CDR2 is SVGAGI. The CDR3 region is CASSNVGGPYNEQFF. Here the CDR3 DNA reads TGTGCCAGCAGTAATGTGGGAGGTCCCTACAATGAGCAGTTCTTC.

The V and J genes are TRBV7-2 and TRBJ2-7, with 8 bases that match TRBD1. Per the germline V gene, CDR1 is SGHTA and CDR2 is FQGNSA. V dropped 4 bases and J dropped 6; count of bases not matched to a gene: 5. The CDR3 length is 13 residues. CDR3 sequence reads: CASSSGQGTEQYF. In DNA form, the CDR3 reads TGTGCCAGCAGCTCCGGACAGGGAACCGAGCAGTACTTC.

This clone is medium-sized within its sample. The chain uses TRBV24-1 and TRBJ2-5; the D gene is possibly TRBD2 (6 bases). The CDR3 length is 16 residues. V gave up 5 bases and J gave up 1 base, with 16 bases separating them. Germline V gene lookup returns CDR1 KGHDR and CDR2 SFDVKD. The CDR3 DNA sequence: TGTGCCACCAGTGGTCGGGGGTCCAATCTCCAAGAGACCCAGTACTTC. As protein: CATSGRGSNLQETQYF.

On this clone itself: Germline and junction disagree at one end, which may indicate a read error. The V and J genes are TRBV5-4 and TRBJ1-2; 7 bases fit TRBD1. Germline CDR1 reads SGHNT; CDR2 reads YYREEE (reference sequence). This CDR3 comprises 14 residues. The CDR3 nucleotides read TGTGCCAGCAGCTTGAGGGGGACAGCTATGGCTTGGCCCTTC. Its translation is CASSLRGTAMAWPF.

V and J are TRBV11-3 and TRBJ2-1, with TRBD1 matching 10 bases. CDR1 and CDR2 (germline): SGHNT, YENEEA. Trimming removed 3 bases from V and 11 bases from J; junction bases left unmatched: 4. CDR3 length: 13 amino acids. The CDR3 spells CASSLGTGDQQFF. In nucleotides, the CDR3 is TGTGCCAGCAGCTTGGGGACAGGGGATCAGCAGTTCTTC.

This clone was counted a single time. The J gene is TRBJ1-1, the V gene TRBV6-5; D is undetermined. This CDR3 is built from 13 residues. V lost 4 bases and J lost 3, with 9 bases in between. CDR1 is MNHEY and CDR2 is SVGAGI in the germline V gene. The CDR3 loop is CASSFTTYTEAFF. In nucleotides, the CDR3 is TGTGCCAGCAGTTTTACAACCTACACTGAAGCTTTCTTT.

This clone was recorded a few times. The chain links TRBV7-3 to TRBJ2-3, with TRBD2 matching over 10 bases. V dropped 3 bases and J dropped 4; count of bases not matched to a gene: 7. The length of the CDR3 is 16 residues. Germline V CDR1 and CDR2: SGHTA, FQGTGA. CDR3 bases: TGTGCCAGCAGCTTGGCGCACGGGACTAGCGCAGATACGCAGTATTTT. Residues: CASSLAHGTSADTQYF.

This clone appeared a single time. The gene calls are TRBV11-3 and TRBJ2-1; the D gene is possibly TRBD2 (6 bases). This CDR3 has 17 residues. V was pared by 2 bases and J by 2 bases, with 16 bases between. Germline assignment: CDR1 SGHNT and CDR2 YENEEA. For the CDR3, the DNA is TGTGCCAGCAGCTTATCCGGTTTGGGGAGGACCTACAATGAGCAGTTCTTC. It translates to CASSLSGLGRTYNEQFF.

The chain joins TRBV6-6 to TRBJ1-4; TRBD1 is a possible D gene (6 bases). V lost 0 bases to trimming and J lost 8 bases, with 16 bases between them. This CDR3 spans 16 amino acids. Germline V gene lookup returns CDR1 MNHNY and CDR2 SVGAGI (reference sequence). DNA for the CDR3: TGTGCCAGCAGTTACTCGAGTAGCAGGGGTCGGGAAAAACTGTTTTTT. Translated, it gives CASSYSSSRGREKLFF.

V is TRBV7-2 and J is TRBJ2-7; 11 nucleotides align to TRBD1. The V and J ends lost 6 bases and 6 bases, in that order; junction bases with no gene match: 7. The germline V gene encodes CDR1 SGHTA and CDR2 FQGNSA. CDR3 length: 14 amino acids. The CDR3 spells CASSTGTGGREQYF. CDR3 in DNA: TGTGCCAGCAGTACCGGGACAGGGGGGCGCGAGCAGTACTTC.

V is TRBV3-1 (or the pseudogene TRBV3-2) and J is TRBJ1-4; D is undetermined. CDR3 size: 17 residues. The germline V gene has CDR1 LGHDT and CDR2 YNNKEL (reference sequence). The V end lost 0 bases, the J end lost 7 bases, and 18 bases lay between the germline ends. The CDR3, as DNA: TGTGCCAGCAGCCAAGATCTTGTTGGGCATGGATCTGAAAAACTGTTTTTT. This encodes CASSQDLVGHGSEKLFF.

J is TRBJ2-1 and V is TRBV15, with 13 positions matching TRBD2. With V trimmed by 2 bases and J by 2 bases, 12 bases remained unmatched. Germline loops: CDR1 LNHNV, CDR2 YYDKDF (reference sequence). The CDR3 is made up of 20 amino acids. DNA of the CDR3: TGTGCCACCAGCAGACCCTTTGGACTAGCGGGAGATGGGACCTACAATGAGCAGTTCTTC. Translating gives CATSRPFGLAGDGTYNEQFF. Drawing the rest from reference TRBV15 and TRBJ2-1, the complete variable domain is DAMVIQNPRYQVTQFGKPVTLSCSQTLNHNVMYWYQQKSSQAPKLLFHYYDKDFNNEADTPDNFQSRRPNTSFCFLDIRSPGLGDTAMYLCATSRPFGLAGDGTYNEQFFGPGTRLTVL.

This clone has just a few counts. The chain couples TRBV13 to TRBJ2-7, with D unresolved. The CDR3 has 12 amino acids. With 0 bases removed from V and 4 bases from J, the gap between germline ends came to 4 bases. The V gene's germline CDR1 is PRHDT and CDR2 FYEKMQ (reference sequence). DNA of the CDR3: TGTGCCAGCAGCTTAGGGAGTTACGAGCAGTACTTC. Its protein product is CASSLGSYEQYF.